This T cell receptor beta chain was profiled in a study of shared clonotypes between healthy human individuals. Overall study results and limits: When compared with the clonotypes that were shared by all four sorted-subset donors, the non-shared clonotypes turned out to have lower generation probabilities. Sequencing depth was expected to affect clonotype sharing among donors.

This CDR3 has 16 residues. From germline, CDR1 is SGHTA and CDR2 FQGNSA. V shed 5 bases, J shed 4 bases, and the junction held 10 bases outside the gene matches. A note on this clone: Antigen unknown.

Only in-frame clones appear in the TCRdb table, and some are missing; sequencing was by immunoSEQ multiplex PCR. Of about 600,000 clones in the sample, about 96% were seen once. The receptor was derived from a woman younger than 45 in good health. The sample taken for sequencing was naive CD4+ T cells sorted from blood. Subset noted: CD45RA+ positively selected. The chain is built from TRBV7-2 and TRBJ1-3; TRBD1 matches 8 bases. The CDR3 loop is CASSLRDRRGGNTIYF. As DNA, the CDR3 is TGTGCCAGCAGCCTACGGGACAGGAGAGGAGGAAACACCATATATTTT.